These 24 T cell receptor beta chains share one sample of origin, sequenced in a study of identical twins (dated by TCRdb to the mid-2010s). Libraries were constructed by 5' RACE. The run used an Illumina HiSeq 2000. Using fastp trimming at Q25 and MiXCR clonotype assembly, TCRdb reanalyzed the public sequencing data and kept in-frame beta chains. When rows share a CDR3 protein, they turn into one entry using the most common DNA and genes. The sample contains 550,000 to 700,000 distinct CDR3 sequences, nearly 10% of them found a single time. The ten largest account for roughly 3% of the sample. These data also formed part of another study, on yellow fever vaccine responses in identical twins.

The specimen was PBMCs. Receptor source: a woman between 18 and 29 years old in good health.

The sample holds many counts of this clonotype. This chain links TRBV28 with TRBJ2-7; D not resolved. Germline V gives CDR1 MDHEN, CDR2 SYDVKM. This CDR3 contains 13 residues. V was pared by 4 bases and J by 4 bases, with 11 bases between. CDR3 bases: TGTGCCAGCAGTTCGGAAAAAGGGTACGAGCAGTACTTC. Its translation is CASSSEKGYEQYF.

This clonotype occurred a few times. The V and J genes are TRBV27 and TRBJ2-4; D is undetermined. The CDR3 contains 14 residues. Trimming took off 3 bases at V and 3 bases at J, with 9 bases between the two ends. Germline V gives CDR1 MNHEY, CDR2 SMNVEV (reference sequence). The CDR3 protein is CASSFSGYKNIQYF. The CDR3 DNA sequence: TGTGCCAGCAGTTTCTCCGGGTACAAAAACATTCAGTACTTC.

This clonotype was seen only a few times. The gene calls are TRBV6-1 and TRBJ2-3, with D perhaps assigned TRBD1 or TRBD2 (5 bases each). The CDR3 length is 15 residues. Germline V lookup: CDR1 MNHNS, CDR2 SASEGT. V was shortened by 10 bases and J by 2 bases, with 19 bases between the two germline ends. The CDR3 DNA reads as TGTGCCACCACCCGGGGCCAACTTTCCACAGATACGCAGTATTTT. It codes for CATTRGQLSTDTQYF.

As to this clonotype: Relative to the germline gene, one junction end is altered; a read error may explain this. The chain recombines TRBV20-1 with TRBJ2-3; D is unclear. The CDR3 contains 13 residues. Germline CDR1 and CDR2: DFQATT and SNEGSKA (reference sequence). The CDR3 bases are TGCAGTGCTAGTTTTAGGAGCACAGATACGCTGTATTTT. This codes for CSASFRSTDTLYF.

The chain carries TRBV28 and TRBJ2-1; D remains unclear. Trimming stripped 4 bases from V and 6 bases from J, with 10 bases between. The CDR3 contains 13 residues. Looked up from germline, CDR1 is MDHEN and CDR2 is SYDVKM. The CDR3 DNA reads TGTGCCAGCAGTTCGAACCTGCGCAATGAGCAGTTCTTC. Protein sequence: CASSSNLRNEQFF.

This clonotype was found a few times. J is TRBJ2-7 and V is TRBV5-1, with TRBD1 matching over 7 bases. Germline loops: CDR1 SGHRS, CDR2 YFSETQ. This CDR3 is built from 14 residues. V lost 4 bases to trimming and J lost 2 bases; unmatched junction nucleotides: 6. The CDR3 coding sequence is TGCGCCAGCAGCCCAACCACAGGGGCCTACGAGCAGTACTTC. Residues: CASSPTTGAYEQYF.

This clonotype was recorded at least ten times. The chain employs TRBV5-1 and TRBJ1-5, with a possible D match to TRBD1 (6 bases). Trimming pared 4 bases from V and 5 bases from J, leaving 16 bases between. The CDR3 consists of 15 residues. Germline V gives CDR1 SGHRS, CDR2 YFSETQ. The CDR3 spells CASSPQGGAHQPQHF. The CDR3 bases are TGCGCCAGCAGCCCACAAGGGGGGGCGCATCAGCCCCAGCATTTT.

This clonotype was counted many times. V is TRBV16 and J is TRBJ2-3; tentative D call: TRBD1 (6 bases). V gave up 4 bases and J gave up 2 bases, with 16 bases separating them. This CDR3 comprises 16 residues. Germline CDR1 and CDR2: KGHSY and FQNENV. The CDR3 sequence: CASSRRFRDTTDTQYF. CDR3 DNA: TGTGCCAGCAGCCGAAGGTTCAGGGACACCACAGATACGCAGTATTTT. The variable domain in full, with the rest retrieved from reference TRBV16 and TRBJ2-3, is GEEVAQTPKHLVRGEGQKAKLYCAPIKGHSYVFWYQQVLKNEFKFLISFQNENVFDETGMPKERFSAKCLPNSPCSLEIQATKLEDSAVYFCASSRRFRDTTDTQYFGPGTRLTVL.

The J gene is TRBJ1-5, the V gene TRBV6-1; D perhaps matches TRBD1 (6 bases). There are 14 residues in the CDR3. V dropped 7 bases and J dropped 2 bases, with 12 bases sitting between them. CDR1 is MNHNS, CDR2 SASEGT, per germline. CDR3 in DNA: TGTGCCAGCACCACGGGGGCAGGCAATCAGCCCCAGCATTTT. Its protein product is CASTTGAGNQPQHF.

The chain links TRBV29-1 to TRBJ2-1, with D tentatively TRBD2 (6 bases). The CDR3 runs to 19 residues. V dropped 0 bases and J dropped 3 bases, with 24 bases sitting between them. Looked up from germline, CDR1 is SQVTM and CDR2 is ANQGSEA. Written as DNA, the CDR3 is TGCAGCGTTGAAGAGGGACGGGAGTGGGCCCCCGGAATCTACAATGAGCAGTTCTTC. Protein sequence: CSVEEGREWAPGIYNEQFF.

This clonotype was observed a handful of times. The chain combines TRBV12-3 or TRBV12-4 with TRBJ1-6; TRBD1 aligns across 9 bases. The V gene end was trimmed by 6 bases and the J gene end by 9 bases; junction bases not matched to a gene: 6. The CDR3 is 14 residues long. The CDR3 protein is CASSIQGQGSPLHF. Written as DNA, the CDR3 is TGTGCCAGCAGCATACAGGGACAGGGTTCACCCCTCCACTTT.

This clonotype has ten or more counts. DNA of the CDR3: TGCAGTGCTAGATCTATCCCCGGGACAGGTGACTATCAGCCCCAGCATTTT. Protein sequence: CSARSIPGTGDYQPQHF. The chain employs TRBV20-1 and TRBJ1-5; 8 bases are a match to TRBD1. This CDR3 comprises 17 residues. Per the germline V gene, CDR1 is DFQATT and CDR2 is SNEGSKA (reference sequence). With V trimmed by 2 bases and J by 5 bases, 14 bases remained unmatched.

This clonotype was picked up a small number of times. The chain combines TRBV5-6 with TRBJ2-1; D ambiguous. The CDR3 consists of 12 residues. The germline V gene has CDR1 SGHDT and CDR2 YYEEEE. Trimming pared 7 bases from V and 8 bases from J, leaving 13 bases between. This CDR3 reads CASEVLLDEQFF. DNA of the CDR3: TGTGCCAGCGAGGTCCTATTGGATGAGCAGTTCTTC.

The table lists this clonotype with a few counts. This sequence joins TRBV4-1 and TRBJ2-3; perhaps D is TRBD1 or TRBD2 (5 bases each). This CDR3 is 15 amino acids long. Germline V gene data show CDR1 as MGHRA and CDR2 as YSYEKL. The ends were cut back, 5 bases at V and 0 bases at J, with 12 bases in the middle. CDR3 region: CASSRRDVSTDTQYF. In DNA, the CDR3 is TGCGCCAGCAGCAGACGGGACGTGAGCACAGATACGCAGTATTTT.

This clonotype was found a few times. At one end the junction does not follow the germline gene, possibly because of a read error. CDR3 DNA sequence: TGTGCCAGCGGCCGGGACAGGTTATACGGGCAGTACTTC. Protein product: CASGRDRLYGQYF. The genes are TRBV6-2 or TRBV6-3 and TRBJ2-7; 8 nucleotides line up with TRBD1. CDR1 is MNHEY and CDR2 is SVGEGT in the germline V gene. This CDR3 comprises 13 residues.

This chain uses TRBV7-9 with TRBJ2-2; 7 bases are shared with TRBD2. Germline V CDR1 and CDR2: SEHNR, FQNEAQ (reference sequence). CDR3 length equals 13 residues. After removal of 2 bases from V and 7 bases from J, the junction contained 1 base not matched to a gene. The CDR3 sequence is CASSLPGGGELFF. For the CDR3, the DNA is TGTGCCAGCAGCTTACCGGGAGGCGGGGAGCTGTTTTTT.

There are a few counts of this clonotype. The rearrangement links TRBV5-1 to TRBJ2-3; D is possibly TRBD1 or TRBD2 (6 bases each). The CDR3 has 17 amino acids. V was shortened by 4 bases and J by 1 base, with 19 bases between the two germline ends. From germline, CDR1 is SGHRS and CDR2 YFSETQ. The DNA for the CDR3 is TGCGCCAGCAGCCCCAATCCGGGGGCCCTCCGCACAGATACGCAGTATTTT. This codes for CASSPNPGALRTDTQYF. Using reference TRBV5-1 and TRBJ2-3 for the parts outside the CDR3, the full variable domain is KAGVTQTPRYLIKTRGQQVTLSCSPISGHRSVSWYQQTPGQGLQFLFEYFSETQRNKGNFPGRFSGRQFSNSRSEMNVSTLELGDSALYLCASSPNPGALRTDTQYFGPGTRLTVL.

CDR3 sequence: CATSRQGANEQFF. The CDR3 DNA is TGTGCCACCAGCAGACAGGGGGCCAATGAGCAGTTCTTC. The rearrangement joins TRBV15 to TRBJ2-1; 8 bases agree with TRBD1. The CDR3 covers 13 residues. Germline V gene sequence: CDR1 LNHNV, CDR2 YYDKDF (reference sequence). J gave up 6 bases and V 2 bases, and 0 bases lay outside the gene matches.

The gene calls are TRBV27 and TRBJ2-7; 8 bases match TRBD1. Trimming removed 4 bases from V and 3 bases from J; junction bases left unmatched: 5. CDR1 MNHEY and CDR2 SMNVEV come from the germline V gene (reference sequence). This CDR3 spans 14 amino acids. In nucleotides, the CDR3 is TGTGCCAGCAGTTCGTCGACAGGGGACTACGAGCAGTACTTC. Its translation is CASSSSTGDYEQYF.

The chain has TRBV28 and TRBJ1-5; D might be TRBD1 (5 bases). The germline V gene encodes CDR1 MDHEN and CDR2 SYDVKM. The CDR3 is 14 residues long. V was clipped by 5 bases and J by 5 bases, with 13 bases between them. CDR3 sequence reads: CASSAQGRDQPQHF. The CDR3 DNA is TGTGCCAGCAGTGCGCAGGGTCGGGATCAGCCCCAGCATTTT.

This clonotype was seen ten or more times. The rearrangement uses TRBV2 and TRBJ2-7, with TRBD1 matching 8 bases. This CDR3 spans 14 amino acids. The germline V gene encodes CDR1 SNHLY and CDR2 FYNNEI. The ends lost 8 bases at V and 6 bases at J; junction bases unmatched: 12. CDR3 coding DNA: TGTGCCAGCGGAAGGACAGGGCTTACGGGCGAGCAGTACTTC. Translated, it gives CASGRTGLTGEQYF.

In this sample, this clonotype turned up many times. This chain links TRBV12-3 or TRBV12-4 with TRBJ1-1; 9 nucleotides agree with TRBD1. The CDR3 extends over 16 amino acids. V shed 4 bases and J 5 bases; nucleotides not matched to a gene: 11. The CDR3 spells CASSYNRGRGKTEAFF. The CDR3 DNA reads TGTGCCAGCAGTTATAACAGGGGGCGAGGTAAAACTGAAGCTTTCTTT.

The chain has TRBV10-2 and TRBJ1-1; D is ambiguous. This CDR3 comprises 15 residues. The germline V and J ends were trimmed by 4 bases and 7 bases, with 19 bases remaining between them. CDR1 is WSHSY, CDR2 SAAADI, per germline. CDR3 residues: CASSGSGVGYSEAFF. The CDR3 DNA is TGCGCCAGCAGTGGGTCAGGCGTGGGGTACAGTGAAGCTTTCTTT.

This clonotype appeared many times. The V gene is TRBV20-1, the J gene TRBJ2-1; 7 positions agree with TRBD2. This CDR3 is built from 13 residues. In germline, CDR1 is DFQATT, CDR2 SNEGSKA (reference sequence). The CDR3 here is CTGPGTTYNEQFF. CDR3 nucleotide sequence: TGCACCGGACCCGGGACTACCTACAATGAGCAGTTCTTC.